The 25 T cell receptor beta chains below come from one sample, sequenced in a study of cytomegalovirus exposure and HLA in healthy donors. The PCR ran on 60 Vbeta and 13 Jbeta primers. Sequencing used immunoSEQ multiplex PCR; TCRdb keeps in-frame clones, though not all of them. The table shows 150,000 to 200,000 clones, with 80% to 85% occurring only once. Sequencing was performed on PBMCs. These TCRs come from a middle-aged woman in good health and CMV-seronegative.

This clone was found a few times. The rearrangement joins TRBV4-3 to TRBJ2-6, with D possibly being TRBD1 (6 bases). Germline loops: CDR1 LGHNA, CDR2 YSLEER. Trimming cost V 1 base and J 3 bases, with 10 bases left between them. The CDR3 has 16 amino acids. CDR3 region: CASSQVQGRGANVLTF. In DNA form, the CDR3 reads TGCGCCAGCAGCCAAGTACAGGGTCGTGGGGCCAACGTCCTGACTTTC.

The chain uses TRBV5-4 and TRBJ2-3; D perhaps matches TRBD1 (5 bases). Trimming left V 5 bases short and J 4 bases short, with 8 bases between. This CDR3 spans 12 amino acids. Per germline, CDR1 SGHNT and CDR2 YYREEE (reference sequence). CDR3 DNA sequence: TGTGCCAGCAGGTGGGGCTCAGATACGCAGTATTTT. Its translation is CASRWGSDTQYF.

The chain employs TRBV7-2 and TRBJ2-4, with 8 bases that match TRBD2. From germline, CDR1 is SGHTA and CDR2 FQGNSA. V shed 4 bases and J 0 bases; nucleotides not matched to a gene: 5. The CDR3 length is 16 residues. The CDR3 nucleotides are TGTGCCAGCAGCTCGGGAGGGATACTAGCCAAAAACATTCAGTACTTC. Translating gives CASSSGGILAKNIQYF. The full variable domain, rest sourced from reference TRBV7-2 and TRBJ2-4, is GAGVSQSPSNKVTEKGKDVELRCDPISGHTALYWYRQSLGQGLEFLIYFQGNSAPDKSGLPSDRFSAERTGGSVSTLTIQRTQQEDSAVYLCASSSGGILAKNIQYFGAGTRLSVL.

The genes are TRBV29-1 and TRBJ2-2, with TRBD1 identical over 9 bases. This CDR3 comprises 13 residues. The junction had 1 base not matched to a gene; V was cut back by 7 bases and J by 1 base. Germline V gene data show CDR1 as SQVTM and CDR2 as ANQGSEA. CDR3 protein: CSAGQGNTGELFF. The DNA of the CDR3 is TGCAGCGCGGGACAGGGGAACACCGGGGAGCTGTTTTTT.

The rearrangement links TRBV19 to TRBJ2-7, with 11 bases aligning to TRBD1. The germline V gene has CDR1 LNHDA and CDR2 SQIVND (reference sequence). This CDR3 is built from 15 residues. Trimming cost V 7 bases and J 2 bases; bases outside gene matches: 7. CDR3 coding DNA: TGTGCCAGTACCCCTCGGGGACAGGGGGCCTACGAGCAGTACTTC. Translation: CASTPRGQGAYEQYF.

Here the CDR3 reads CASSSRDSYEQYF. The CDR3 coding sequence is TGTGCCAGCAGCTCGAGGGATTCCTACGAGCAGTACTTC. The chain uses TRBV13 and TRBJ2-7; the D gene is possibly TRBD2 (5 bases). Trimming pared 4 bases from V and 1 base from J, leaving 8 bases between. This CDR3 contains 13 residues. CDR1 is PRHDT and CDR2 is FYEKMQ in the germline V gene (reference sequence).

CDR3 sequence reads: CSAPRQGAAGELFF. The CDR3, as DNA: TGCAGTGCCCCCCGGCAGGGGGCCGCCGGGGAGCTGTTTTTT. The chain recombines TRBV29-1 with TRBJ2-2, with 8 bases matching TRBD1. Per the germline V gene, CDR1 is SQVTM and CDR2 is ANQGSEA. The CDR3 contains 14 residues.

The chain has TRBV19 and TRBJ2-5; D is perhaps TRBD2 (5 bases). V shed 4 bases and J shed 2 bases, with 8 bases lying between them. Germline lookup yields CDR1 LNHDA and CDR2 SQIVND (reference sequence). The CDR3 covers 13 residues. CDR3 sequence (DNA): TGTGCCAGTAGTAACCGAGGGCAAGAGACCCAGTACTTC. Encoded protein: CASSNRGQETQYF.

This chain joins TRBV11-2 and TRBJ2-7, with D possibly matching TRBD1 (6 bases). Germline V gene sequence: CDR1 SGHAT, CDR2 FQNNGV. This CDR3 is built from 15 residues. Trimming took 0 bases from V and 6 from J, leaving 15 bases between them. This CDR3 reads CASSLEGTTLGEQYF. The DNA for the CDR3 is TGTGCCAGCAGCTTAGAAGGGACAACCCTGGGCGAGCAGTACTTC.

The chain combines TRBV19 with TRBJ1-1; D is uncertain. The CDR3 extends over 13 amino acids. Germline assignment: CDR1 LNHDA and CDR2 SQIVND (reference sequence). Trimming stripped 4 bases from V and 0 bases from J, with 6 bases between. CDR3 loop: CASSRAMNTEAFF. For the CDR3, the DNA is TGTGCCAGTAGTAGGGCAATGAACACTGAAGCTTTCTTT.

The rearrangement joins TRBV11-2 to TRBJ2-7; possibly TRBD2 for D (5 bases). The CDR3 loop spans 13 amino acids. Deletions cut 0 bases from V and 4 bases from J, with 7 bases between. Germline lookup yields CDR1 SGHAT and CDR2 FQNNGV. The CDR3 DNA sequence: TGTGCCAGCAGCTTAGATAGGAGGTACGAGCAGTACGTC. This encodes CASSLDRRYEQYV.

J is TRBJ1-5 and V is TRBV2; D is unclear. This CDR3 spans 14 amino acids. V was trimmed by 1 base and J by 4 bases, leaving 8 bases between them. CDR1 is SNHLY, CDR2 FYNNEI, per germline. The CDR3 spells CASSEGAPNQPQHF. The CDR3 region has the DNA TGTGCCAGCAGTGAAGGGGCCCCAAATCAGCCCCAGCATTTT.

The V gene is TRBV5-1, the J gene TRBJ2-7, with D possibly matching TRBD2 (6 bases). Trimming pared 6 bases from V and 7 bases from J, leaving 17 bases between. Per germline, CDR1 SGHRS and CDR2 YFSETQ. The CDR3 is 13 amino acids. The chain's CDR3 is CASTGSREWEQYF. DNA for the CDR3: TGCGCCAGCACGGGGAGTCGGGAGTGGGAGCAGTACTTC.

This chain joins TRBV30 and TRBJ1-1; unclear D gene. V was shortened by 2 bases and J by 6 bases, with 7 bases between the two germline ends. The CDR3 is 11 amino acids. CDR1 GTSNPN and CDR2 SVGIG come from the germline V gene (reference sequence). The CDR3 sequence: CAWSLSSEAFF. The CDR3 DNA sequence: TGTGCCTGGAGTTTGTCTTCTGAAGCTTTCTTT.

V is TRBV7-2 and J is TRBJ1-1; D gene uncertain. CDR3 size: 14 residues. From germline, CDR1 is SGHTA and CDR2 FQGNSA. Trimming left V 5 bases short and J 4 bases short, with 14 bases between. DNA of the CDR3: TGTGCCAGCAGCGTAGGCCCGGGGAGCACTGAAGCTTTCTTT. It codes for CASSVGPGSTEAFF.

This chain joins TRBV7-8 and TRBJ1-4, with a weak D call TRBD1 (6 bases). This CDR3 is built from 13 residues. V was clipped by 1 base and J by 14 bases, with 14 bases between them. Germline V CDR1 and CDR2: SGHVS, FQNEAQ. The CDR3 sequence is CASSLERTDKLFF. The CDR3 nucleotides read TGTGCCAGCAGCTTAGAAAGGACAGATAAGCTGTTTTTT.

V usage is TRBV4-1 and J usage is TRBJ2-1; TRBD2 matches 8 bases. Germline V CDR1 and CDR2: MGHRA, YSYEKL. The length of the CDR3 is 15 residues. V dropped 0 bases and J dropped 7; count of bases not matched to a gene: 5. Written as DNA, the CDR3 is TGCGCCAGCAGCCAAGATCCAGGGACTAGTAATGAGCAGTTCTTC. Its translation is CASSQDPGTSNEQFF.

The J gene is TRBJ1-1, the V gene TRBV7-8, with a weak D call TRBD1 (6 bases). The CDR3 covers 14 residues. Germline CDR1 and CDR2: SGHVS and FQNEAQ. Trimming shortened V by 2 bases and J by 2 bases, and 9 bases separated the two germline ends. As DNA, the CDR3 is TGTGCCAGCAGCTTACAACAGGGCAACACTGAAGCTTTCTTT. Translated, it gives CASSLQQGNTEAFF.

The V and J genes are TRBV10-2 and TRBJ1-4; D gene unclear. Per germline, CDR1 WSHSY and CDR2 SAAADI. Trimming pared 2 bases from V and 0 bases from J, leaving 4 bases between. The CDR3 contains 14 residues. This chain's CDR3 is CASSELATNEKLFF. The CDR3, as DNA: TGCGCCAGCAGTGAGCTTGCAACTAATGAAAAACTGTTTTTT.

This CDR3 reads CASSLDRQGDGYTF. DNA for the CDR3: TGTGCCAGCAGCTTGGACCGACAGGGCGATGGCTACACCTTC. The J gene is TRBJ1-2, the V gene TRBV5-4, with 7 bases lining up with TRBD1. Germline assignment: CDR1 SGHNT and CDR2 YYREEE (reference sequence). The trim removed 0 bases at V and 6 bases at J, leaving 5 bases unmatched. The CDR3 totals 14 residues.

Written as DNA, the CDR3 is TGTGCTAGTGCCGTGGGGGCTGGGGGAGAGACCCAGTACTTC. Translation gives CASAVGAGGETQYF. This rearrangement joins TRBV12-5 to TRBJ2-5, with D possibly being TRBD1 (6 bases). V was clipped by 7 bases and J by 4 bases, with 16 bases between them. Germline CDR1 and CDR2: LGHNT and FRNRAP. CDR3 length equals 14 residues. Together with reference TRBV12-5 and TRBJ2-5, the CDR3 gives the full variable domain: DARVTQTPRHKVTEMGQEVTMRCQPILGHNTVFWYRQTMMQGLELLAYFRNRAPLDDSGMPKDRFSAEMPDATLATLKIQPSEPRDSAVYFCASAVGAGGETQYFGPGTRLLVL.

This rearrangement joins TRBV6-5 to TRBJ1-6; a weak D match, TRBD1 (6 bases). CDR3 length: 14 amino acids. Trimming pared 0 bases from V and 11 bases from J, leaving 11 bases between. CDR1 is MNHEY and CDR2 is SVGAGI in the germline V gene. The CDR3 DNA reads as TGTGCCAGCAGTTACTCGAAACAGGGACCACCCCTCCACTTT. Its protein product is CASSYSKQGPPLHF.

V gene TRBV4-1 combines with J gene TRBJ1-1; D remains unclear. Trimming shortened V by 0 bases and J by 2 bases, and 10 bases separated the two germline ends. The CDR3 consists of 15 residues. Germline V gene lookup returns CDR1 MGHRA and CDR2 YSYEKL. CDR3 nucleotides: TGCGCCAGCAGCCAAGATCAGGATCTAAACACTGAAGCTTTCTTT. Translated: CASSQDQDLNTEAFF.

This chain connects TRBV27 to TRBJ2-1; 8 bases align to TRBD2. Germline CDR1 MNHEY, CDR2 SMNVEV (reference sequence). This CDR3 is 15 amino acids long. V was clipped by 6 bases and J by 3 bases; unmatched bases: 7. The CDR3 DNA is TGTGCCAGCAGCCAGCTCGGGGGGGGCTACAATGAGCAGTTCTTC. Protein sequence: CASSQLGGGYNEQFF.

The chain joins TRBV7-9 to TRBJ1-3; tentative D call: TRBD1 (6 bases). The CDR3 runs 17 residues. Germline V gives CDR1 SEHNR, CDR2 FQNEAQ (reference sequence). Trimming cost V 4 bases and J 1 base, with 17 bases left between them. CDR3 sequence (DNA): TGTGCCAGCAGCTCAGAACCAACAGGGCTTTCTGGAAACACCATATATTTT. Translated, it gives CASSSEPTGLSGNTIYF.